A selection of T cell receptor beta chains follows, all from one sample in a study of T cells after yellow fever vaccination. TCRdb called the 5' RACE reads again in MiXCR, with one record for every CDR3 protein. The data show 310,000 or so distinct CDR3 sequences, 6.5% to 8.5% seen once. The sequencing here drew on PBMCs, taken roughly 45 days after the first yellow fever vaccination. All receptors come from a man aged 18-30 years who received the YFV17D yellow fever vaccine. Both conserved end residues are part of each CDR3. The D gene is left open where the match is weak. A clone size is listed for some rows: how often the clone was seen (once, few, many), or a class if it is expanded.

TRBV3-1,.,TRBJ2-1,.,TGTGCCAGCACCCAAGATCTTAGGGGGGGCCTGGTCAATGAGCAGTTCTTC,CASTQDLRGGLVNEQFF
TRBV7-3,.,TRBJ1-4,TRBD1,TGTGCCAGCAGCTTTGGCGGGACAGGGGTTCCGCCTGGTGAAAAACTGTTTTTT,CASSFGGTGVPPGEKLFF
TRBV2,.,TRBJ2-1,.,TGTGCCAGCAGACGACAGGAAAATGTCTACAATGAGCAGTTCTTC,CASRRQENVYNEQFF
TRBV5-1,.,TRBJ2-1,.,TGCGCCAGCAGCCCCCCGGGCCGGCATGAGCAGTTCTTC,CASSPPGRHEQFF
TRBV4-2,few,TRBJ1-1,.,TGTGCCAGCGAGAGGGAGGACACTGAAGCTTTCTTT,CASEREDTEAFF
TRBV11-2,many,TRBJ2-3,.,TGTGCCAGCAGCAGCCGACTAGGGGCCTGCTATTTT,CASSSRLGACYF
TRBV5-1,many,TRBJ2-3,TRBD2,TGCGCCAGCAGCCCCGGACTAGCGGGGAACACAGATACGCAGTATTTT,CASSPGLAGNTDTQYF
TRBV20-1,.,TRBJ2-1,TRBD2,TGCAGTGCCCCCTTAGCGGGGGACTACAATGAGCAGTTCTTC,CSAPLAGDYNEQFF
TRBV20-1,once,TRBJ2-1,.,TGCAGTGCTAGAGCCCCCGCCGGGCAGAACACCTACAATGAGCATTTCTTC,CSARAPAGQNTYNEHFF
TRBV27,many,TRBJ1-5,.,TGTGCCAGCAGTACGCCCTCGAGCAATCAGCCCCAGCATTTT,CASSTPSSNQPQHF
TRBV24-1,.,TRBJ1-2,TRBD1,TGTGCCACCAGTGATCCGGACAGGGGATCTATTGGCTACACCTTC,CATSDPDRGSIGYTF
TRBV5-1,few,TRBJ2-3,.,TGCGCCAGCAGCTTCGAGGTTACCACAGATACGCAGTATTTT,CASSFEVTTDTQYF
TRBV6-1,many,TRBJ1-3,.,TGTGCCAGCAGTGACCCCGGGACACCCTCTGGAAACACCATATATTTT,CASSDPGTPSGNTIYF
TRBV5-1,many,TRBJ2-1,TRBD2,TGCGCCAGCAGCTTGCGTGGCGGGGGGGCCGGTTTGTGGTTCTTC,CASSLRGGGAGLWFF
TRBV7-2,many,TRBJ1-6,TRBD1,TGTGCCAGCAGCGGACAGGTACCACCCCTCCACTTT,CASSGQVPPLHF
TRBV6-5,few,TRBJ2-3,.,TGTGCCAGCAGTTACTCAAGGACACGAGCTAGCACAGATACGCAGTATTTT,CASSYSRTRASTDTQYF
TRBV5-4,.,TRBJ2-1,.,TGTGCCAGCAGCCCCCGGTTGTCCAGATACAATGAGCAGTTCTTC,CASSPRLSRYNEQFF
TRBV20-1,few,TRBJ2-5,.,TGCAGTGCTATTAAGGGGGAGACCCAGTACTTC,CSAIKGETQYF
TRBV6-1,few,TRBJ2-1,TRBD1,TGTGCCAGCAGTCGGACAGGTTACAATGAGCAGTTCTTC,CASSRTGYNEQFF
TRBV7-7,few,TRBJ2-7,.,TGTGCCAGCAGCTCGGGTCAGGGTGGCTACGAGCAGTACTTC,CASSSGQGGYEQYF
TRBV7-8,few,TRBJ2-3,TRBD2,TGTGCCAGCAGCTTACCTAGCGGGGGGGCCGGGGGCACAGATACGCAGTATTTT,CASSLPSGGAGGTDTQYF
TRBV5-1,.,TRBJ2-5,TRBD1,TGCGCCAGCACCCAAGGGAGCCGGACAGGGGGAGAGACCCAGTACTTC,CASTQGSRTGGETQYF
TRBV6-1,few,TRBJ2-3,.,TGTGCCAGCAGGCCGGCTGAGGACAGAGTCACAGATACGCAGTATTTT,CASRPAEDRVTDTQYF
TRBV20-1,few,TRBJ1-1,.,TGCAGTGCTAGAGAACTGGGGGCAGGAGGCGATTTGTGGGCTTTCTTT,CSARELGAGGDLWAFF
TRBV12-3/TRBV12-4,.,TRBJ2-6,.,TGTGCCAGCAGTTCGGGACGCTACTCTGGGGCCAACGTCCTGACTTTC,CASSSGRYSGANVLTF
TRBV19,.,TRBJ2-1,TRBD1,TGTGCCAGTAGTACTCAGGGGGCAGGTGGGGAGCAGTTCTTC,CASSTQGAGGEQFF
TRBV4-3,many,TRBJ1-1,.,TGCGCCAGCAGCTATTTCATGAACACTGAAGCTTTCTTT,CASSYFMNTEAFF
TRBV11-2,many,TRBJ2-3,.,TGTGCCAGCAGCCTCCTAGTAGATACGCAGTATTTT,CASSLLVDTQYF
TRBV5-1,few,TRBJ2-7,.,TGCGCCAGCAGCTCGACCACGCCCGCCTACGAGCAGTACTTC,CASSSTTPAYEQYF